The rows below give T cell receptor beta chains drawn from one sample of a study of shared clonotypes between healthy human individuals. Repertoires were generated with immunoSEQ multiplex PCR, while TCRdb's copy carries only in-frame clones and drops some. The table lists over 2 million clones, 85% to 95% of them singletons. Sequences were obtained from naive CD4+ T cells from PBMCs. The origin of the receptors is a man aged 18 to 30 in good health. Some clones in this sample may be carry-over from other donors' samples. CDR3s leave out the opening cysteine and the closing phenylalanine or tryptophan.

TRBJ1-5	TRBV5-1	ASSLEGFTQPQH
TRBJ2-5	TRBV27	ASSFGRWETQY
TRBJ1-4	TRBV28	ASSFVGAEEKLF
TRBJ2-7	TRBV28	ASSHVREQY
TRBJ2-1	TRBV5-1	ASSLQGPLYNEQF
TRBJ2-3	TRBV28	ASTEGTKRVI
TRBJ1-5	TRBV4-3	ASSQVLGGGHQPQH
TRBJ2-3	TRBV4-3	ASSQARGGDRGSDTQY
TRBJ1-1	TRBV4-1	ASSRGTEAF
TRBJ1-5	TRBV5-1	ASSLSDYSNQPQH
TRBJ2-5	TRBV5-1	ASSSQGLAAEETQY
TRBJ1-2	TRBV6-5	ASSRGGGGPGGYT
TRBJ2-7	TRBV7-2	ASSLPGLAGYEQY
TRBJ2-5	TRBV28	ASSLRRGGETQY
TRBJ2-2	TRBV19	ASRTSGDGELF
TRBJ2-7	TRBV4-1	ASSQGIGYEQY
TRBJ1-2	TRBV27	ASRPLAEPYGYT
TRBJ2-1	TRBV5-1	ASSTWGSSDNEQF
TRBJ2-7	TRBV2	ASSEQGATYEQY
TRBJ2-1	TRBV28	ASSLSWGEQF
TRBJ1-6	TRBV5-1	ASSLAGQGRSPLH
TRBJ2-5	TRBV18	ASSPRLTGEAETQY
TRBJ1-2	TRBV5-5	ASRYRDLYGYT
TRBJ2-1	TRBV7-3	ASSLRRELIDEQF
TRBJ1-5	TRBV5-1	ASSSEGDLNQPQH
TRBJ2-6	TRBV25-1	ASSSQGAGANVLT
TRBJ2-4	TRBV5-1	ASSSDLIAKNIQY
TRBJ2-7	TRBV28	ASSLSAVIPYEQY
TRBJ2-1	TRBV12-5	ACSGGHEQF
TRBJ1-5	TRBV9	ASSATGGNQPQH
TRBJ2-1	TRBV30	AWSSLAGGRISYNEQF
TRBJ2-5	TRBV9	ASSVLGGSFGETQY
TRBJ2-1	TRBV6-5	ASSYSGTGAEF
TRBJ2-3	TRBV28	ATPLRTSGKSREADTQY
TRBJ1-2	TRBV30	ALSTRLGYGYT
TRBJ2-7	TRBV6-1	ASRRQGAYEQY
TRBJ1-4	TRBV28	ASSLGSSRTNEKLF
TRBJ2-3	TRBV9	ASSADTGGGTDTQY
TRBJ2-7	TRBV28	ASRHRAASSYEQY
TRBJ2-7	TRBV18	ASSAGLGLAGYL
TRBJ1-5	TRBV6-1	ASSEYGNLPQH
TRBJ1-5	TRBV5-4	ASSAGQGRGPQH
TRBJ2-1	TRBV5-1	ASSSGTSYNEQF
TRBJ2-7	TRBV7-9	ASSPRLAGDYEQY
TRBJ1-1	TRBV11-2	ASSSFETQGEAF
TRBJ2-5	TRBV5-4	ASSLAVYETQY
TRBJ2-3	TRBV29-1	SVGKGMADTQY
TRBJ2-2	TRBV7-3	ASSLLGGTANTGELF